The rows below give T cell receptor beta chains drawn from one sample of a study of cytomegalovirus exposure and HLA in healthy donors. Clones were read by immunoSEQ multiplex PCR, and TCRdb kept only the in-frame ones, dropping some. This table holds about 95,000 clones, just under 70% found once. The sequenced sample was PBMCs. These receptors came from a woman aged 45-65 years in good health and CMV-seropositive. Each CDR3 is given with its conserved first and last residue. Each record gives: clone size, D gene, V gene, J gene, CDR3 DNA, CDR3 protein. The D gene is left open where the match is weak. For some rows the clone size is stated as once, few or many, or as a class when expanded; others skip it.

>once|.|TRBV5-4|TRBJ1-3
TGTGCCAGCAGCTTGGTAGGACAGAGAAACACCATATATTTT
CASSLVGQRNTIYF
>medium-sized|.|TRBV27|TRBJ2-2
TGTGCCAGCAGTCAGAACACCGGGGAGCTGTTTTTT
CASSQNTGELFF
>once|.|TRBV10-3|TRBJ1-1
TGTGCCATCAGATACATACCGGACGGGGACACTGAAGCTTTCTTT
CAIRYIPDGDTEAFF
>.|TRBD2|TRBV4-2|TRBJ2-3
TGTGCCAGCAGCCAAGGGCGGGAGGCCACAGATACGCAGTATTTT
CASSQGREATDTQYF
>.|.|TRBV21-1|TRBJ2-2
TGTGCCAGCAGCACGGGGACACCTTTCACCGGGGAGCTGTTTTTT
CASSTGTPFTGELFF
>once|TRBD2|TRBV2|TRBJ2-5
TGTGCCAGCAGGGCCCTTAGCGGGAGGAGCCAAGAGACCCAGTACTTC
CASRALSGRSQETQYF
>few|.|TRBV6-1|TRBJ2-1
TGTGCCAGCAGGGAGGGACCCCACAATGAGCAGTTCTTC
CASREGPHNEQFF
>.|.|TRBV29-1|TRBJ2-1
TGCAGCGTTTCCGGGACACGCTCCTACAATGAGCAGTTCTTC
CSVSGTRSYNEQFF
>.|TRBD1|TRBV4-1|TRBJ1-3
TGCGCCAGCAGCCGGTCAGGGACAGACTCTGGAAACACCATATATTTT
CASSRSGTDSGNTIYF
>.|.|TRBV28|TRBJ2-1
TGTGCCAGCAGTTTGTCAGGGGAAGGGGTCCTGAAGCAGTTCTTC
CASSLSGEGVLKQFF
>.|TRBD2|TRBV2|TRBJ2-3
TGTGCCAGCATAAGGCGGGAGGGCCGAAGAAAAGATACGCAGTATTTT
CASIRREGRRKDTQYF
>.|.|TRBV6-6|TRBJ2-1
TGTGCCAGCAGCCTTCCGTCGGGAGTAAATGAGCAGTTCTTC
CASSLPSGVNEQFF
>.|TRBD1|TRBV18|TRBJ2-2
TGTGCCAGCTCAGCCGGACAGGGGACCGGGGAGCTGTTTTTT
CASSAGQGTGELFF
>.|.|TRBV29-1|TRBJ2-3
TGCAGCGTTTGTCTGGCGGGATTTAGCACAGATACGCAGTATTTT
CSVCLAGFSTDTQYF
>.|TRBD1|TRBV5-8|TRBJ2-1
TGTGCCAGCAGCTCGGGCAGGGGGTGGGAGCAGTTCTTC
CASSSGRGWEQFF
>.|TRBD2|TRBV4-1|TRBJ2-1
TGCGCCAGCAGCCCCCCGGCGGGAGGGAGCTATGAGCAGTTCTTC
CASSPPAGGSYEQFF
>.|.|TRBV11-2|TRBJ2-7
TGTGCCAGCAGCTTATTCATCGAGGAACAGGGCGACTACGAGCAGTACTTC
CASSLFIEEQGDYEQYF
>.|TRBD2|TRBV27|TRBJ2-3
TGTGCCAGCAGTTGGTTTTCCCTCGTTCGCAGGACTAGCGGGAGGGCCTTCCGAGATACGCAGTATTTT
CASSWFSLVRRTSGRAFRDTQYF
>few|TRBD1|TRBV4-1|TRBJ1-1
TGCGCCAGCAGCCACCATAATTTAGGGGGCTTAAGGCAGAAGAACACTGAAGCTTTCTTT
CASSHHNLGGLRQKNTEAFF
>.|.|TRBV5-6|TRBJ1-5
TGTGCCAGCAGCTTCTCCCCGGGGCCCCAGCATTTT
CASSFSPGPQHF
>.|TRBD1|TRBV5-1|TRBJ1-1
TGCGCCAGCAGCACCCGGACAGGGGCGAACACTGAAGCTTTCTTT
CASSTRTGANTEAFF
>.|.|TRBV6-5|TRBJ1-2
TGTGCCAGCACCCCAGGACAAAACTATGGCTACACCTTC
CASTPGQNYGYTF
>.|TRBD2|TRBV28|TRBJ2-1
TGTGCCAGCAGTAAACTAGCGGGAGTTGAGCAGTTCTTC
CASSKLAGVEQFF
>.|.|TRBV4-1|TRBJ1-2
TGCGCCAGCAGCCAACCCGCGGGCAGGACTAACTATGGCTACACCTTC
CASSQPAGRTNYGYTF
>once|TRBD1|TRBV7-2|TRBJ2-7
TGTGCCAGCAGCCTTGGGACAGGAACACAATACGAGCAGTACTTC
CASSLGTGTQYEQYF
>.|.|TRBV2|TRBJ1-1
TGTGCCAGCAATACAGGGTTAAGGGGAAACACTGAAGCTTTCTTT
CASNTGLRGNTEAFF
>.|TRBD1|TRBV2|TRBJ1-1
TGTGCCAGCAGTGGACAGGGTAGGAACACTGAAGCTTTCTTT
CASSGQGRNTEAFF
>.|.|TRBV5-4|TRBJ2-5
TGTGCCAGCAGCCTTAGCGGTAACCAAGAGACCCAGTACTTC
CASSLSGNQETQYF
>.|TRBD1|TRBV6-5|TRBJ1-1
TGTGCCAGCAGTCGGGACAGGAAAGCTTTCTTT
CASSRDRKAFF
>few|TRBD2|TRBV27|TRBJ2-3
TGTGCCAGCAACCAGCGGTGGCTAGCGGGAGTTCCCACAGATACGCAGTATTTT
CASNQRWLAGVPTDTQYF
>few|.|TRBV6-6|TRBJ2-7
TGTGCCAGCAGCCACCTTGGGGGGAACGAGCAGTACTTC
CASSHLGGNEQYF
>.|.|TRBV15|TRBJ1-2
TGTGCCACCAGCAGGGACAGATCGGGTGGCTACACCTTC
CATSRDRSGGYTF
>.|TRBD2|TRBV9|TRBJ2-1
TGTGCCAGCAGCGGGAGCGGGGCCGGTCTAGGGCATGAGCAGTTCTTC
CASSGSGAGLGHEQFF
>few|.|TRBV6-4|TRBJ2-3
TGTGCCAGCAGTGACGTTCCCACATTTAGCACAGATACGCAGTATTTT
CASSDVPTFSTDTQYF
>few|.|TRBV28|TRBJ2-3
TGTGCCAGCAGTTTCTACAGGGTGTCCACAGATACGCAGTATTTT
CASSFYRVSTDTQYF
>few|.|TRBV19|TRBJ2-2
TGTGCCAGTAGTATGCTCAACGCGGCCACCGGGGAGCTGTTTTTT
CASSMLNAATGELFF
>.|TRBD1|TRBV11-2|TRBJ2-7
TGTGCCAGCAGCTTAGATCGATGGACAGGGGCCTACGAGCAGTACTTC
CASSLDRWTGAYEQYF
>.|.|TRBV14|TRBJ2-1
TGTGCCAGCAGCCGAGGGAATGAGCAGTTCTTC
CASSRGNEQFF
>.|.|TRBV2|TRBJ2-2
TGTGCCAGCCAGCGGCCCGAACACACCGGGGAGCTGTTTTTT
CASQRPEHTGELFF
>.|TRBD2|TRBV5-1|TRBJ2-5
TGCGCCAGCAGCTTACAGCTAGCGGGAGGAGAGACCCAGTACTTC
CASSLQLAGGETQYF
>once|TRBD1|TRBV28|TRBJ2-7
TGTGCCAGCAGTTCGACAGGGTGGGGATACGAGCAGTACTTC
CASSSTGWGYEQYF
>.|TRBD1|TRBV7-2|TRBJ1-5
TGTGCCAGCAGCCCCTGGACAGGGGTTCTTCAGCCCCAGCATTTT
CASSPWTGVLQPQHF
>.|TRBD1|TRBV5-4|TRBJ2-7
TGTGCCACCGGGACAGGGGCTCGAGAGCAGTACTTC
CATGTGAREQYF
>.|.|TRBV7-9|TRBJ1-4
TGTGCCAGCAGGACGGACATGATTAATGAAAAACTGTTTTTT
CASRTDMINEKLFF
>.|.|TRBV29-1|TRBJ2-3
TGCAGCGTGGCCGGACACCCGAGCACAGATACGCAGTATTTT
CSVAGHPSTDTQYF
>.|.|TRBV15|TRBJ2-7
TGTGCCACCACCCTCTACAGGGTAAGCCACGAGCAGTACTTC
CATTLYRVSHEQYF
>few|TRBD1|TRBV6-1|TRBJ1-1
TGTGCCAGCCGGGACAGGGGAGGGACTGAAGCTTTCTTT
CASRDRGGTEAFF